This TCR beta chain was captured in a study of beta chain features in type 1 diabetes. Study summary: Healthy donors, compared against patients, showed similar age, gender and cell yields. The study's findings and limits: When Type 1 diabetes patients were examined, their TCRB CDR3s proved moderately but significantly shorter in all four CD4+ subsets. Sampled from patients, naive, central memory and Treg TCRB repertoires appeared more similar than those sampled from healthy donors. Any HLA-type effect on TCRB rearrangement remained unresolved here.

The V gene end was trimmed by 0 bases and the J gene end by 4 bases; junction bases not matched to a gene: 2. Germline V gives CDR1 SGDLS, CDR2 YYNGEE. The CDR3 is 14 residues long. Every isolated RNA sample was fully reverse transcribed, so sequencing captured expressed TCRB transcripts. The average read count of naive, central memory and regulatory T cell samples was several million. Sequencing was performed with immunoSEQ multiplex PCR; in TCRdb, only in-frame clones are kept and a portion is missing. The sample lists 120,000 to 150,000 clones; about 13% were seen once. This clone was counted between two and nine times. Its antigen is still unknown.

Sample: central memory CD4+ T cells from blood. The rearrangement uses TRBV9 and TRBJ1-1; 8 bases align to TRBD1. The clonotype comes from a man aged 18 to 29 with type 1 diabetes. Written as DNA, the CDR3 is TGTGCCAGCAGCGTAGCACAGGGGGGCACTGAAGCTTTCTTT. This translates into CASSVAQGGTEAFF.